These 28 T cell receptor beta chains were all obtained from the same sample, sequenced in a study of shared clonotypes between healthy human individuals. Sequencing used immunoSEQ multiplex PCR; TCRdb keeps in-frame clones, though not all of them. The sample consists of some 2,000,000 clones, around 95% of them appearing once. The sequencing sample was made of naive CD4+ T cells sorted from blood. The subset is: CD45RA+ positively selected. All receptors come from a man between 18 and 29 years old in good health.

V and J are TRBV6-5 and TRBJ2-3, with 7 bases fitting TRBD1. The ends lost 4 bases at V and 4 bases at J; junction bases unmatched: 8. Germline CDR1 is MNHEY and CDR2 is SVGAGI. CDR3 length: 15 residues. CDR3 in amino acids: CASSSTGSEADTQYF. The CDR3 nucleotides read TGTGCCAGCAGTTCGACAGGGAGTGAGGCAGATACGCAGTATTTT.

V is TRBV11-3 and J is TRBJ2-2; D unresolved. Looked up from germline, CDR1 is SGHNT and CDR2 is YENEEA. V lost 1 base and J 0 bases, leaving 9 bases between the germline ends. CDR3 length: 16 amino acids. CDR3 nucleotide sequence: TGTGCCAGCAGCTTAGGGTTGGGGTCGAACACCGGGGAGCTGTTTTTT. It codes for CASSLGLGSNTGELFF.

This chain uses TRBV6-1 with TRBJ2-3; D is ambiguous. The CDR3 runs to 13 residues. Trimming pared 2 bases from V and 2 bases from J, leaving 5 bases between. Germline V gives CDR1 MNHNS, CDR2 SASEGT. This CDR3 is CASSEYFTDTQYF. The CDR3 region has the DNA TGTGCCAGCAGTGAATACTTCACAGATACGCAGTATTTT.

The genes are TRBV5-1 and TRBJ2-5; 9 bases agree with TRBD2. With 0 bases clipped from V and 5 bases from J, the junction kept 5 bases outside the gene matches. Germline assignment: CDR1 SGHRS and CDR2 YFSETQ. The CDR3 runs 15 residues. This CDR3 reads CASSLAVAGVETQYF. DNA of the CDR3: TGCGCCAGCAGCTTGGCCGTAGCGGGAGTGGAGACCCAGTACTTC.

This sequence joins TRBV30 and TRBJ1-3; weak D call: TRBD1 (5 bases). The CDR3 covers 15 residues. CDR1 and CDR2 from the germline V gene are GTSNPN and SVGIG (reference sequence). The germline V and J ends were trimmed by 1 base and 0 bases, with 10 bases remaining between them. The CDR3 DNA is TGTGCCTGGAGTGCCGGACAAAGCTCTGGAAACACCATATATTTT. This gives the protein CAWSAGQSSGNTIYF.

The table lists this clone with a count of one. The J gene is TRBJ2-5, the V gene TRBV6-1; D is possibly TRBD2 (5 bases). In germline, CDR1 is MNHNS, CDR2 SASEGT. V was trimmed by 0 bases and J by 4 bases, leaving 15 bases between them. The CDR3 is made up of 16 amino acids. The CDR3 DNA reads TGTGCCAGCAGTGAAGCCCCGAGCGGAAAGGGAGAGACCCAGTACTTC. Translated, it gives CASSEAPSGKGETQYF.

The chain has TRBV30 and TRBJ2-5, with 8 positions matching TRBD2. The CDR3 runs 14 residues. With V trimmed by 2 bases and J by 2 bases, 4 bases remained unmatched. CDR1 GTSNPN and CDR2 SVGIG come from the germline V gene (reference sequence). CDR3 in DNA: TGTGCCTGGAGTTTAACTAGCGGACAAGAGACCCAGTACTTC. It translates to CAWSLTSGQETQYF.

The rearrangement uses TRBV5-4 and TRBJ2-2; no firm D call. CDR3 length: 17 amino acids. CDR1 is SGHNT, CDR2 YYREEE, per germline (reference sequence). Trimming removed 4 bases from V and 2 bases from J, with 18 bases in between. The CDR3, as DNA: TGTGCCAGCAGCCGAAGGGCATTACAATTAAACACCGGGGAGCTGTTTTTT. This gives the protein CASSRRALQLNTGELFF.

The rearrangement uses TRBV5-1 and TRBJ2-5; D gene ambiguous. V shed 2 bases and J shed 2 bases, with 13 bases lying between them. The CDR3 contains 15 residues. Germline V CDR1 and CDR2: SGHRS, YFSETQ. CDR3 nucleotides: TGCGCCAGCAGCTTACGGACCGCCCGTCAAGAGACCCAGTACTTC. This codes for CASSLRTARQETQYF.

The chain carries TRBV2 and TRBJ1-4; no firm D call. V shed 3 bases and J shed 0 bases, with 5 bases lying between them. This CDR3 spans 14 amino acids. Germline CDR1 and CDR2: SNHLY and FYNNEI. In DNA form, the CDR3 reads TGTGCCAGCAGTGATGACGCAACTAATGAAAAACTGTTTTTT. This codes for CASSDDATNEKLFF. Combining the CDR3 with reference TRBV2 and TRBJ1-4 gives the whole variable domain EPEVTQTPSHQVTQMGQEVILRCVPISNHLYFYWYRQILGQKVEFLVSFYNNEISEKSEIFDDQFSVERPDGSNFTLKIRSTKLEDSAMYFCASSDDATNEKLFFGSGTQLSVL.

The rearrangement uses TRBV2 and TRBJ2-2; the match to TRBD2 covers 8 bases. V trimming: 2 bases; J trimming: 3 bases; junction bases outside the gene matches: 2. The germline V gene encodes CDR1 SNHLY and CDR2 FYNNEI. The CDR3 extends over 15 amino acids. CDR3 nucleotide sequence: TGTGCCAGCAGTGAAACCGGGAGGGACACCGGGGAGCTGTTTTTT. Translation gives CASSETGRDTGELFF.

The V and J genes are TRBV5-8 and TRBJ1-1; D not resolved. Germline V gives CDR1 SGHTS, CDR2 YDEGEE. CDR3 length equals 17 residues. With 4 bases removed from V and 6 bases from J, the gap between germline ends came to 25 bases. The CDR3 spells CASSPPTGNLLLAEAFF. CDR3 DNA sequence: TGTGCCAGCAGCCCTCCTACGGGGAACCTTCTTTTGGCTGAAGCTTTCTTT.

The chain recombines TRBV27 with TRBJ1-2; weak D call: TRBD1 (5 bases). The CDR3 is 15 residues long. The V end was cut by 5 bases, the J end by 1 base, with 14 bases between. Germline V gene lookup returns CDR1 MNHEY and CDR2 SMNVEV (reference sequence). The DNA for the CDR3 is TGTGCCAGCAGTAGTTCAGGGTTGAATAACTATGGCTACACCTTC. This codes for CASSSSGLNNYGYTF.

This rearrangement joins TRBV6-4 to TRBJ2-1; D gene unclear. The CDR3 contains 13 residues. V was cut by 6 bases and J by 8 bases, with 14 bases left in between. Germline V lookup: CDR1 MRHNA, CDR2 SNTAGT. CDR3 protein: CASRRGGLDEQFF. CDR3 bases: TGTGCCAGCAGGCGAGGTGGGTTGGATGAGCAGTTCTTC.

The chain uses TRBV5-6 and TRBJ1-5, with a weak D call TRBD1 (6 bases). CDR1 and CDR2 (germline): SGHDT, YYEEEE. This CDR3 has 19 residues. Trimming pared 1 base from V and 2 bases from J, leaving 22 bases between. CDR3 in amino acids: CASSLFRGEKFGGNQPQHF. The CDR3 bases are TGTGCCAGCAGCTTGTTTAGGGGGGAAAAATTTGGAGGCAATCAGCCCCAGCATTTT.

This chain connects TRBV28 to TRBJ1-6; no reliable D call. The CDR3 length is 14 residues. Germline V gene data show CDR1 as MDHEN and CDR2 as SYDVKM. V gave up 4 bases and J gave up 4 bases, with 8 bases separating them. The CDR3, as DNA: TGTGCCAGCAGTTCCCCGGGTTATAATTCACCCCTCCACTTT. This encodes CASSSPGYNSPLHF.

Note on this clone: The same CDR3 is also encoded by other DNA sequences in this sample. V usage is TRBV15 and J usage is TRBJ1-4; D is undetermined. Germline V gene lookup returns CDR1 LNHNV and CDR2 YYDKDF (reference sequence). With 3 bases removed from V and 2 bases from J, the gap between germline ends came to 4 bases. This CDR3 has 13 amino acids. For the CDR3, the DNA is TGTGCCACCAGCAGGGGGACTAATGAAAAACTGTTTTTT. As protein: CATSRGTNEKLFF.

The J gene is TRBJ1-2, the V gene TRBV6-1; tentatively, D is TRBD1 (6 bases). V lost 6 bases to trimming and J lost 6 bases, with 20 bases between them. The CDR3 runs 15 residues. The germline CDR1 and CDR2 sequences are MNHNS and SASEGT. DNA for the CDR3: TGTGCCAGCAGGAAGGGGACGGGGCCAGGGGATGGCTACACCTTC. Protein sequence: CASRKGTGPGDGYTF.

The count of this clone is one. The CDR3 protein is CASSLQYNEQFF. The DNA of the CDR3 is TGTGCCAGCAGTCTTCAGTACAATGAGCAGTTCTTC. This chain connects TRBV6-1 to TRBJ2-1, with D unclear. The CDR3 has 12 amino acids. Trimming took 5 bases from V and 4 from J, leaving 6 bases between them. The germline V gene encodes CDR1 MNHNS and CDR2 SASEGT.

This clone appeared once. V usage is TRBV10-3 and J usage is TRBJ2-3; 10 bases match TRBD2. Germline CDR1 reads ENHRY; CDR2 reads SYGVKD. Trimming at V came to 2 bases and at J to 0 bases, leaving 2 bases not matched to a gene. The CDR3 is made up of 16 amino acids. This chain's CDR3 is CAISELSGGSTDTQYF. The CDR3 nucleotides are TGTGCCATCAGTGAGCTTAGCGGGGGGAGCACAGATACGCAGTATTTT.

This clone occurred once. The rearrangement links TRBV28 to TRBJ2-5; TRBD2 matches 14 bases. Trimming cost V 3 bases and J 3 bases; bases outside gene matches: 3. The CDR3 totals 16 residues. Germline V lookup: CDR1 MDHEN, CDR2 SYDVKM. CDR3 sequence (DNA): TGTGCCAGCAGTTTCGGACTAGCGGGAGGAGAAGAGACCCAGTACTTC. Amino acids: CASSFGLAGGEETQYF. Complete variable domain (other parts from reference TRBV28 and TRBJ2-5): DVKVTQSSRYLVKRTGEKVFLECVQDMDHENMFWYRQDPGLGLRLIYFSYDVKMKEKGDIPEGYSVSREKKERFSLILESASTNQTSMYLCASSFGLAGGEETQYFGPGTRLLVL.

This chain links TRBV18 with TRBJ2-7; 8 positions match TRBD2. In germline, CDR1 is KGHSH, CDR2 LQKENI. The V segment lost 2 bases and the J segment 5 bases; nucleotides outside the gene matches: 11. The CDR3 extends over 16 amino acids. CDR3 amino acids: CASSPMGTSLLNEQYF. The CDR3 DNA reads TGTGCCAGCTCACCAATGGGGACTAGTTTGTTGAACGAGCAGTACTTC.

This clone was observed a single time. Within the sample, other DNA sequences also encode this same CDR3. This sequence joins TRBV30 and TRBJ1-6; possible D gene TRBD1, 5 bases. Germline V lookup: CDR1 GTSNPN, CDR2 SVGIG (reference sequence). CDR3 length: 13 amino acids. V was cut by 0 bases and J by 9 bases, with 9 bases left in between. The CDR3 is CAWSVQGSSPLHF. The CDR3 DNA is TGTGCCTGGAGTGTGCAGGGATCTTCACCCCTCCACTTT.

The chain employs TRBV30 and TRBJ1-1; D is ambiguous. In germline, CDR1 is GTSNPN, CDR2 SVGIG (reference sequence). With 4 bases removed from V and 3 bases from J, the gap between germline ends came to 15 bases. There are 14 residues in the CDR3. The DNA for the CDR3 is TGTGCCTGGATCGCATACGGGCCGTACACTGAAGCTTTCTTT. Translated, it gives CAWIAYGPYTEAFF.

This chain joins TRBV6-1 and TRBJ2-5; D gene unclear. V shed 6 bases and J shed 3 bases, with 8 bases lying between them. Germline V gene data show CDR1 as MNHNS and CDR2 as SASEGT. The CDR3 sequence is 12 residues long. CDR3 coding DNA: TGTGCCAGCAGACCTTCCAAAGAGACCCAGTACTTC. Protein sequence: CASRPSKETQYF.

The chain combines TRBV10-3 with TRBJ2-3, with D perhaps matching TRBD2 (7 bases). Germline lookup yields CDR1 ENHRY and CDR2 SYGVKD. The germline V and J ends were trimmed by 9 bases and 0 bases, with 16 bases remaining between them. The CDR3 runs 15 residues. CDR3 in DNA: TGTGCCATTAGGAGGGGGGGATCTAGCACAGATACGCAGTATTTT. Translated: CAIRRGGSSTDTQYF.

The rearrangement uses TRBV5-1 and TRBJ2-1; 7 bases map to TRBD1. The germline gives CDR1 SGHRS, CDR2 YFSETQ. V shed 3 bases and J 8 bases; nucleotides not matched to a gene: 8. The CDR3 is 14 residues long. The CDR3: CASSWTGRSDEQFF. In DNA, the CDR3 is TGCGCCAGCAGCTGGACAGGCCGAAGCGATGAGCAGTTCTTC.

To note about this clone: The same CDR3 arises from other DNA sequences in this sample as well. The CDR3 protein is CASSQASGGAETQYF. The CDR3 nucleotides read TGTGCCAGCAGCCAAGCTAGCGGGGGGGCAGAGACCCAGTACTTC. The chain is built from TRBV4-2 and TRBJ2-5; 12 nucleotides line up with TRBD2. The CDR3 has 15 amino acids. The germline CDR1 and CDR2 sequences are LGHNA and YNFKEQ. After removal of 1 base from V and 4 bases from J, the junction contained 1 base not matched to a gene.